The rows below give T cell receptor beta chains drawn from one sample of a study of blood T cells in healthy people across ages. TCRdb reanalysed the 5' RACE reads using MiXCR and keeps one entry per CDR3 protein. Of approximately 1.5 million distinct CDR3 sequences detected, 30% to 40% appear once; the ten largest clones hold 10% to 12%. Sequencing used blood. These receptors originate from a woman aged 25 to 39 in good health. CDR3s include the opening cysteine and the closing phenylalanine or tryptophan.

j_gene: TRBJ2-1
v_gene: TRBV5-4
CDR3aa: CASSLAGAGTYNEQFF

j_gene: TRBJ1-1
v_gene: TRBV27
CDR3aa: CASHTNVGGRHTEAFF

j_gene: TRBJ2-2
v_gene: TRBV20-1
CDR3aa: CSASSQGYGTGELFF

j_gene: TRBJ1-5
v_gene: TRBV6-1
CDR3aa: CASSEVSDQPQHF

j_gene: TRBJ2-1
v_gene: TRBV24-1
CDR3aa: CATSDPRLGLAGGRGREQFF

j_gene: TRBJ2-7
v_gene: TRBV10-3
CDR3aa: CAISEESGRASEQYF

j_gene: TRBJ2-1
v_gene: TRBV10-3
CDR3aa: CAIRVRLAENNEQFF

j_gene: TRBJ2-1
v_gene: TRBV6-5
CDR3aa: CASRSAASAYNEQFF

j_gene: TRBJ2-3
v_gene: TRBV20-1
CDR3aa: CSANRAGGTDTQYF

j_gene: TRBJ1-6
v_gene: TRBV20-1
CDR3aa: CSARPPGGDSPLHF

j_gene: TRBJ2-7
v_gene: TRBV6-4
CDR3aa: CASSGREYYEQYF

j_gene: TRBJ1-2
v_gene: TRBV6-1
CDR3aa: CASSGPGYYGYTF

j_gene: TRBJ1-2
v_gene: TRBV7-3
CDR3aa: CASSLRGGTNYAYTF

j_gene: TRBJ1-2
v_gene: TRBV9
CDR3aa: CASSVESRQHPNYGYTF

j_gene: TRBJ1-4
v_gene: TRBV3-1
CDR3aa: CASSRANEKLFF

j_gene: TRBJ1-1
v_gene: TRBV6-2/TRBV6-3
CDR3aa: CASSDLGQTLGEAFF

j_gene: TRBJ2-5
v_gene: TRBV5-1
CDR3aa: CASSLADTGRETQYF

j_gene: TRBJ2-5
v_gene: TRBV20-1
CDR3aa: CSASFSEETQYF

j_gene: TRBJ1-1
v_gene: TRBV20-1
CDR3aa: CSATSRVHRTEAFF

j_gene: TRBJ2-2
v_gene: TRBV6-5
CDR3aa: CASSTSRTGYTGELFF

j_gene: TRBJ1-2
v_gene: TRBV9
CDR3aa: CASSARDRFFYGYTF

j_gene: TRBJ2-5
v_gene: TRBV5-1
CDR3aa: CASSFEGPQETQYF

j_gene: TRBJ1-1
v_gene: TRBV18
CDR3aa: CASSQDSRGQAFF

j_gene: TRBJ1-1
v_gene: TRBV5-1
CDR3aa: CASSLILAGDEAFF

j_gene: TRBJ1-4
v_gene: TRBV7-9
CDR3aa: CASSSSNRGLGLFF

j_gene: TRBJ2-3
v_gene: TRBV19
CDR3aa: CASSTLLAGTVTRTQYF

j_gene: TRBJ1-1
v_gene: TRBV9
CDR3aa: CASSVEGLNTEAFF

j_gene: TRBJ1-1
v_gene: TRBV20-1
CDR3aa: CSAGDRNTEAFF

j_gene: TRBJ2-7
v_gene: TRBV29-1
CDR3aa: CSVELSGTSYEQYF

j_gene: TRBJ1-6
v_gene: TRBV9
CDR3aa: CASSVIKGYNSPLHF

j_gene: TRBJ2-5
v_gene: TRBV12-3/TRBV12-4
CDR3aa: CASSLVSGGFTQYF

j_gene: TRBJ1-1
v_gene: TRBV7-2
CDR3aa: CASSFTLGGTEAFF

j_gene: TRBJ2-1
v_gene: TRBV20-1
CDR3aa: CSARTRDRGYNEQFF

j_gene: TRBJ2-3
v_gene: TRBV24-1
CDR3aa: CATSGDGGEDTQYF

j_gene: TRBJ1-2
v_gene: TRBV6-2/TRBV6-3
CDR3aa: CAGRWDRNYGYTF

j_gene: TRBJ1-2
v_gene: TRBV7-9
CDR3aa: CASSLNSQIWGYTF

j_gene: TRBJ2-5
v_gene: TRBV11-2
CDR3aa: CASSLDGKLQETQYF

j_gene: TRBJ1-1
v_gene: TRBV28
CDR3aa: CASSLREWITEAFF

j_gene: TRBJ2-7
v_gene: TRBV12-3/TRBV12-4
CDR3aa: CANSLGDVSSYEQYF

j_gene: -
v_gene: TRBV29-1
CDR3aa: CGVEARRMNEQYF

j_gene: TRBJ2-1
v_gene: TRBV7-3
CDR3aa: CASSMISSGGFNEQFF

j_gene: TRBJ2-1
v_gene: TRBV20-1
CDR3aa: CSARPLRSSYNEQFF

j_gene: TRBJ2-1
v_gene: TRBV27
CDR3aa: CTSRIPEIYNEQFF

j_gene: TRBJ1-2
v_gene: TRBV4-1
CDR3aa: CASSQVGYTF

j_gene: TRBJ2-7
v_gene: TRBV28
CDR3aa: CASSLAGTRSSYEQYF

j_gene: TRBJ2-5
v_gene: TRBV2
CDR3aa: CASSRDWTGQETQYF

j_gene: TRBJ2-7
v_gene: TRBV12-3/TRBV12-4
CDR3aa: CASSPGAGISEQYF

j_gene: TRBJ2-5
v_gene: TRBV7-7
CDR3aa: CASSLSPGQQETQYF

j_gene: TRBJ2-1
v_gene: TRBV6-1
CDR3aa: CASNRGGNRNEQFF

j_gene: TRBJ2-7
v_gene: TRBV20-1
CDR3aa: CSARDPDRGREEQYF

j_gene: -
v_gene: TRBV7-2
CDR3aa: CASSPPATKETQYF

j_gene: TRBJ2-3
v_gene: TRBV12-3/TRBV12-4
CDR3aa: CASSLLAAEDTQYF

j_gene: TRBJ2-3
v_gene: TRBV5-6
CDR3aa: CASSLSGLAGAVTDTQYF

j_gene: TRBJ2-7
v_gene: TRBV12-5
CDR3aa: CARPPSEQYF

j_gene: TRBJ2-1
v_gene: TRBV12-3/TRBV12-4
CDR3aa: CASSFGFSGTMLNNEQFF

j_gene: TRBJ2-5
v_gene: TRBV5-5
CDR3aa: CASSLGVAGYQETQYF

j_gene: TRBJ1-5
v_gene: TRBV2
CDR3aa: CASSGTDINQPQHF